A single TCR beta chain is shown here with its context. Method: immunoSEQ multiplex PCR; TCRdb's copy keeps in-frame clones and lacks some. This sample has over 350,000 clones, with more than 75% found just once. The CDR3 runs to 14 residues. Per the germline V gene, CDR1 is SEHNR and CDR2 is FQNEAQ (reference sequence). Trimming shortened V by 5 bases and J by 3 bases, and 14 bases separated the two germline ends. The entry originates in a study of blood T cell repertoires in COVID-19. On the study more broadly: The United States, Italy and Spain supplied acute and convalescent COVID-19 samples.

Recruitment covered roughly 22 US areas and drew participants whose ages spanned roughly 18 to 90 years. Grouping used clinical history reported by participants in a survey and questionnaire. The sequenced sample consisted of PBMCs or T cells enriched from blood (not recorded which). The J gene is TRBJ2-7, the V gene TRBV7-9; a weak D match, TRBD2 (5 bases). This clonotype originated in a woman between 18 and 30 years old who had recovered from COVID-19. CDR3 in DNA: TGTGCCAGCAGCCCCGGAGGAAAGGACTACGAGCAGTACTTC. It codes for CASSPGGKDYEQYF.